The 21 T cell receptor beta chains below were found in one sample sequenced in a study of CD4 T cells in relation to SARS-CoV-2 and coronaviruses. Antigens of these TCRs are unknown. CD4+ T cells from unexposed donors were obtained before the COVID-19 pandemic (2011-2018). The cells were cultured for 10 days before CD4+ T cells were isolated. Produced via immunoSEQ multiplex PCR; TCRdb's table is partial and in-frame only. The sample contains around 25,000 clones, approximately 72% of which appear only once. Source material: CD4+ T cells from PBMCs, cultured in vitro. These TCRs come from a human donor in good health.

The chain joins TRBV6-1 to TRBJ2-5, with 7 bases lining up with TRBD2. The CDR3 runs 16 residues. The V segment lost 2 bases and the J segment 5 bases; nucleotides outside the gene matches: 11. Germline V gene lookup returns CDR1 MNHNS and CDR2 SASEGT. CDR3 in amino acids: CASSEYRAGRGETQYF. The CDR3 nucleotides are TGTGCCAGCAGTGAATATCGAGCGGGACGGGGGGAGACCCAGTACTTC.

The chain combines TRBV7-9 with TRBJ2-1; 15 bases are shared with TRBD2. V lost 4 bases, J lost 10 bases, and 17 bases stayed unmatched. The germline gives CDR1 SEHNR, CDR2 FQNEAQ (reference sequence). The CDR3 runs 19 residues. The CDR3 sequence: CASSSPGLAGGGVVREQFF. CDR3 coding DNA: TGTGCCAGCAGCTCTCCGGGACTAGCGGGAGGAGGGGTCGTTCGAGAGCAGTTCTTC.

This chain uses TRBV5-1 with TRBJ2-2; D assignment may be TRBD1 or TRBD2 (5 bases each). The length of the CDR3 is 14 residues. Germline values: CDR1 SGHRS, CDR2 YFSETQ. The V gene lost 4 bases and the J gene lost 4 bases, with 11 bases spanning the gap. DNA of the CDR3: TGCGCCAGCAGCGTCGATGGGGGCACCGGGGAGCTGTTTTTT. Translation: CASSVDGGTGELFF.

This clone is a singleton in its sample. The chain recombines TRBV27 with TRBJ1-1, with unresolved D. CDR3 size: 13 residues. Germline V CDR1 and CDR2: MNHEY, SMNVEV (reference sequence). V lost 4 bases and J 3 bases, leaving 9 bases between the germline ends. The DNA of the CDR3 is TGTGCCAGCAGTTCCCGGATGGACACTGAAGCTTTCTTT. Its protein is CASSSRMDTEAFF.

The rearrangement links TRBV20-1 to TRBJ2-5, with D perhaps TRBD2 (6 bases). Looked up from germline, CDR1 is DFQATT and CDR2 is SNEGSKA (reference sequence). Between the trimmed V and J ends, which lost 8 bases and 5 bases, there was a span of 12 bases. The CDR3 runs to 11 residues. The CDR3, as DNA: TGCAGTTGCGGGATTCAGGAGACCCAGTACTTC. Amino acids: CSCGIQETQYF.

DNA for the CDR3: TGTGCCAGCAGTGATATAGGACTAGCGGGAGTAAATTACAATGAGCAGTTCTTC. It translates to CASSDIGLAGVNYNEQFF. The rearrangement links TRBV25-1 to TRBJ2-1, with 13 bases identical to TRBD2. The CDR3 has 18 amino acids. Germline-derived CDR1 and CDR2 are MGHDK and SYGVNS. Trimming took 3 bases from V and 4 from J; bases not matched to a gene: 9.

This clone has more than one count but fewer than ten. The rearrangement links TRBV29-1 to TRBJ1-2, with no clear D. Germline V gene sequence: CDR1 SQVTM, CDR2 ANQGSEA. Trimming stripped 4 bases from V and 0 bases from J, with 6 bases between. The CDR3 totals 12 residues. The CDR3 loop is CSVVTTNYGYTF. For the CDR3, the DNA is TGCAGCGTTGTAACAACTAACTATGGCTACACCTTC.

The chain couples TRBV5-1 to TRBJ1-6; D is possibly TRBD1 (5 bases). Trimming shortened V by 0 bases and J by 5 bases, and 12 bases separated the two germline ends. The germline V gene has CDR1 SGHRS and CDR2 YFSETQ. The CDR3 length is 16 residues. For the CDR3, the DNA is TGCGCCAGCAGCTTGGTGTCAGGGCACGATAATTCACCCCTCCACTTT. Protein: CASSLVSGHDNSPLHF.

This clone was counted a single time. This chain connects TRBV18 to TRBJ2-2, with unresolved D. The CDR3 loop spans 17 amino acids. Germline assignment: CDR1 KGHSH and CDR2 LQKENI. The V end lost 5 bases, the J end lost 1 base, and 17 bases lay between the germline ends. CDR3 protein: CASSSIDGARNTGELFF. For the CDR3, the DNA is TGTGCCAGCTCATCAATAGACGGCGCGCGGAACACCGGGGAGCTGTTTTTT.

The CDR3 region is CASSLGTKRGWSTDTQYF. CDR3 sequence (DNA): TGCGCCAGCAGCTTGGGGACAAAAAGGGGGTGGAGCACAGATACGCAGTATTTT. The chain employs TRBV5-1 and TRBJ2-3; tentative D call: TRBD1 (6 bases). V was pared by 0 bases and J by 0 bases, with 17 bases between. The CDR3 runs to 18 residues. Germline values: CDR1 SGHRS, CDR2 YFSETQ.

This chain uses TRBV12-3 or TRBV12-4 with TRBJ2-7; 7 bases map to TRBD2. The trim removed 8 bases at V and 3 bases at J, leaving 7 bases unmatched. This CDR3 is 13 amino acids long. CDR3 amino acids: CASGKAGYYEQYF. The CDR3 DNA follows: TGTGCCAGCGGCAAAGCGGGATACTACGAGCAGTACTTC.

The chain uses TRBV25-1 and TRBJ2-1; D not certain. CDR1 is MGHDK and CDR2 is SYGVNS in the germline V gene. This CDR3 region has 12 residues. V lost 4 bases and J lost 8, with 9 bases in between. The CDR3 region is CASSGFLDEQFF. CDR3 coding DNA: TGTGCCAGCAGTGGGTTTTTGGATGAGCAGTTCTTC.

The V and J genes are TRBV18 and TRBJ1-4; the match to TRBD1 covers 8 bases. With V trimmed by 6 bases and J by 3 bases, 9 bases remained unmatched. The CDR3 sequence is 16 residues long. Germline CDR1 is KGHSH and CDR2 is LQKENI. Here the CDR3 reads CASSQTTGASNEKLFF. The DNA of the CDR3 is TGTGCCAGCTCCCAAACGACAGGGGCATCTAATGAAAAACTGTTTTTT.

The chain recombines TRBV28 with TRBJ2-3; 10 bases match TRBD1. Trimming removed 4 bases from V and 3 bases from J; junction bases left unmatched: 7. Germline loops: CDR1 MDHEN, CDR2 SYDVKM. The CDR3 is 16 amino acids. CDR3 DNA: TGTGCCAGCAGTTACCGGGACAGGGGAATGACAGATACGCAGTATTTT. This gives the protein CASSYRDRGMTDTQYF.

V gene TRBV11-2 combines with J gene TRBJ1-2; tentatively, D is TRBD1 (5 bases). CDR1 and CDR2 (germline): SGHAT, FQNNGV. V lost 4 bases to trimming and J lost 2 bases, with 11 bases between them. This CDR3 spans 14 amino acids. CDR3 DNA: TGTGCCAGCAGCTCGGGACGGAACAACTATGGCTACACCTTC. Amino acid sequence: CASSSGRNNYGYTF.

The chain combines TRBV12-3 or TRBV12-4 with TRBJ1-3; D not resolved. V was pared by 1 base and J by 9 bases, with 4 bases between. CDR3 length: 11 residues. This chain's CDR3 is CASSLVRTIYF. The DNA of the CDR3 is TGTGCCAGCAGTTTAGTTCGCACCATATATTTT.

This clone came up once. This sequence joins TRBV19 and TRBJ1-5, with 7 bases aligning to TRBD1. This CDR3 comprises 15 residues. The germline gives CDR1 LNHDA, CDR2 SQIVND (reference sequence). After removal of 5 bases from V and 1 base from J, the junction contained 5 bases not matched to a gene. The CDR3 coding sequence is TGTGCCAGTAGTGACAGGGTAGGGAGCAATCAGCCCCAGCATTTT. Encoded protein: CASSDRVGSNQPQHF. Based on the CDR3 plus reference TRBV19 and TRBJ1-5, the full variable domain is DGGITQSPKYLFRKEGQNVTLSCEQNLNHDAMYWYRQDPGQGLRLIYYSQIVNDFQKGDIAEGYSVSREKKESFPLTVTSAQKNPTAFYLCASSDRVGSNQPQHFGDGTRLSIL.

V gene TRBV7-9 combines with J gene TRBJ2-7; D possibly corresponds to TRBD2 (6 bases). The germline V and J ends were trimmed by 5 bases and 5 bases, with 16 bases remaining between them. This CDR3 has 14 amino acids. CDR1 and CDR2 (germline): SEHNR, FQNEAQ (reference sequence). The CDR3 DNA follows: TGTGCCAGCAGCCGTTCCCAGTCGGGGGACGAGCAGTACTTC. It codes for CASSRSQSGDEQYF.

The chain combines TRBV3-1 (or the pseudogene TRBV3-2) with TRBJ2-4, with 8 bases lining up with TRBD2. The CDR3 is 16 amino acids. J lost 7 bases, V lost 4 bases, and 12 bases had no gene match. CDR1 and CDR2 from the germline V gene are LGHDT and YNNKEL (reference sequence). As DNA, the CDR3 is TGTGCCAGCAGCCTCATGACGCGCAGCGGGAGCAACATTCAGTACTTC. Protein sequence: CASSLMTRSGSNIQYF.

This sequence joins TRBV7-9 and TRBJ1-1; D may be TRBD1 (5 bases). The germline V gene encodes CDR1 SEHNR and CDR2 FQNEAQ (reference sequence). V gave up 5 bases and J gave up 12 bases, with 22 bases separating them. This CDR3 is 14 amino acids long. The CDR3 is CASSASGTPGESFF. DNA of the CDR3: TGTGCCAGCAGCGCCTCCGGGACGCCGGGGGAATCTTTCTTT.

The rearrangement uses TRBV3-1 (or the pseudogene TRBV3-2) and TRBJ2-2; D is perhaps TRBD1 (6 bases). Trimming left V 4 bases short and J 4 bases short, with 13 bases between. Germline assignment: CDR1 LGHDT and CDR2 YNNKEL (reference sequence). This CDR3 region has 15 residues. CDR3 nucleotide sequence: TGTGCCAGCAGCCCATCCAGACAGGCCACCGGGGAGCTGTTTTTT. Protein sequence: CASSPSRQATGELFF.